This T cell receptor (beta chain) was identified during a study of persistence of HIV-infected CD4 T cells. Findings and limits, study-wide: CMV- and Gag-responding cells had lower TCRbeta richness than CD3/CD28-responding cells. Antigen-responding cells were enriched for degenerate expanded CDR3beta sequences.

V was clipped by 4 bases and J by 4 bases; unmatched bases: 9. CDR1 and CDR2 (germline): SGHRS, YFSETQ. This CDR3 is built from 15 residues. Nonspecific anti-CD3/anti-CD28 bead stimulation represents the broad CD4+ T cell repertoire. CD4+ T cells upregulating both CD40 ligand and CD69 were sorted as responding cells. Donors were HIV-1-infected adults who began suppressive ART during chronic infection. Sequencing used immunoSEQ version 4 in survey mode. Only in-frame clones appear in the TCRdb table, and some are missing; sequencing was by immunoSEQ multiplex PCR. Of about 46,000 clones in the sample, 80% to 90% were seen once. Concerning this clone itself: Its cognate antigen is unknown.

This rearrangement joins TRBV5-1 to TRBJ1-2, with 8 bases identical to TRBD1. The input for sequencing was CD4+ T cells sorted from PBMCs after roughly 20-hour stimulation, taken from a patient who received antiretroviral therapy. This TCR was recovered from an adult woman with HIV who was CMV-seropositive. In nucleotides, the CDR3 is TGCGCCAGCAGCCCCACAGGACAGGGAGGCTATGGCTACACCTTC. Translated: CASSPTGQGGYGYTF.